This T cell receptor beta chain came from a study of OX40 agonist ivuxolimab in advanced cancers. The table came from immunoSEQ multiplex PCR; TCRdb's copy has only in-frame clones and leaves some out. The sample yields some 10,000 clones, about 66% seen once. Broader study findings: Relative to CD4+, CD8+ T cells held more expanded clones on average.

Patients were ruled out by autoimmune disease history or systemic immunosuppression. In this sample, this clone is medium-sized. Antigen unknown. The identical CDR3 is also encoded by other nucleotide sequences in the sample. The clonotype was recovered from an adult with an advanced solid tumor such as melanoma, head and neck, liver or kidney cancer. The sample consisted of CD4+ or CD8+ T cells sorted from blood, taken in a trial of the OX40 agonist ivuxolimab.

DNA of the CDR3: TGTGCCAGCAGCGTAGGGGGCGGGGGCCGAGGGGCAGATACGCAGTATTTT. It encodes CASSVGGGGRGADTQYF. V gene TRBV9 combines with J gene TRBJ2-3; possibly TRBD2 for D (7 bases). CDR1 and CDR2 from the germline V gene are SGDLS and YYNGEE. Trimming took 0 bases from V and 4 from J, leaving 18 bases between them. The CDR3 is 17 amino acids.